The rows below give T cell receptor delta chains drawn from one sample of a study of gamma-delta T cells after stem cell transplantation. TCRdb re-called clones from the RT-PCR reads using CATT. The sample records 200 to 300 delta-chain clones, 5% to 5.5% being singletons. The sample was gamma-delta T cells. These receptors were taken from a human donor. It is not recorded whose cells these are; they may come from a transplant donor. Each CDR3 is given with its conserved first and last residue. The D gene is left open where the match is weak. Only some rows state a clone size, as once, few, many or a class for expanded clones.

>TRDJ3|.|TRDV2|.
CACDTGGPMSSWDTRQMFF
TGTGCCTGTGACACTGGGGGTCCTATGAGCTCCTGGGACACCCGACAGATGTTTTTC
>TRDJ1|TRDD3|TRDV2|few
CACDSLGDLEGTDKLIF
TGTGCCTGTGACTCACTGGGGGATCTAGAGGGCACCGATAAACTCATCTTT
>TRDJ1|TRDD3|TRDV2|large
CACDPLGDHTDKLIF
TGTGCCTGTGACCCACTGGGGGACCACACCGATAAACTCATCTTT
>TRDJ1|TRDD3|TRDV2|large
CACDALLGAAYTDKLIF
TGTGCCTGTGACGCCTTACTGGGGGCCGCGTACACCGATAAACTCATCTTT
>TRDJ3|.|TRDV2|.
CACDTPGDPSSWDTRQMFF
TGTGCCTGTGATACTCCTGGGGACCCGAGCTCCTGGGACACCCGACAGATGTTTTTC
>TRDJ1|TRDD3|TRDV2|.
CACDILGVNTDKLIF
TGTGCCTGTGACATACTGGGGGTCAACACCGATAAACTCATCTTT
>TRDJ3|TRDD3|TRDV2|.
CACDTMTGGKDHSSWDTRQMFF
TGTGCCTGTGACACTATGACTGGGGGTAAAGATCACAGCTCCTGGGACACCCGACAGATGTTTTTC